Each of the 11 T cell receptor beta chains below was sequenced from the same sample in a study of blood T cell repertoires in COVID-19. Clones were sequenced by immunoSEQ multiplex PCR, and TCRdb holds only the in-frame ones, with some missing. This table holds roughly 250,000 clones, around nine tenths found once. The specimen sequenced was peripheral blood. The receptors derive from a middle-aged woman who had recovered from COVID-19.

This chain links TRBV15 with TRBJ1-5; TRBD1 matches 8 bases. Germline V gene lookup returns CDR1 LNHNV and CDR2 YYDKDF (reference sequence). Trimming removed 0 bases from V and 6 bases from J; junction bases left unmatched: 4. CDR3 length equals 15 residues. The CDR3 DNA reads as TGTGCCACCAGCAGAGATGGACAGGGTGGTCAGCCCCAGCATTTT. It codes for CATSRDGQGGQPQHF.

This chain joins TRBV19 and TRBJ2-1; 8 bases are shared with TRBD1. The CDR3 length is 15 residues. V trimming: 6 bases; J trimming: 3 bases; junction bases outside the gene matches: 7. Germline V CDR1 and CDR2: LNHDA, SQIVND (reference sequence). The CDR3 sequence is CASSRGQGLYNEQFF. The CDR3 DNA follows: TGTGCCAGTAGCCGCGGACAGGGACTCTACAATGAGCAGTTCTTC.

In DNA, the CDR3 is TGTGCCAGCAGCCCCTTAGGGGGGGATGGGGGGACTGAAGCTTTCTTT. It codes for CASSPLGGDGGTEAFF. The chain joins TRBV9 to TRBJ1-1; perhaps TRBD1 as D (6 bases). The CDR3 consists of 16 residues. The V end was cut by 4 bases, the J end by 5 bases, with 21 bases between. Germline CDR1 SGDLS, CDR2 YYNGEE.

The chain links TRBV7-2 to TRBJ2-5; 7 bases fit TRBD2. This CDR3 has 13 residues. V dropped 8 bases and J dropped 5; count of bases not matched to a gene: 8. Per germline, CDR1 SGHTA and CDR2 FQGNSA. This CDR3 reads CASGRQGGETQYF. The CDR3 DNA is TGTGCCAGCGGGAGGCAGGGAGGGGAGACCCAGTACTTC.

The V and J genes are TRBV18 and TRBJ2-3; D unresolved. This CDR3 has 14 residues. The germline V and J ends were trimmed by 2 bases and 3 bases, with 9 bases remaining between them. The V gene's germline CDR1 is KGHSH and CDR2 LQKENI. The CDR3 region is CASSPMGRTDTQYF. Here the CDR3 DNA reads TGTGCCAGCTCACCAATGGGCAGGACAGATACGCAGTATTTT.

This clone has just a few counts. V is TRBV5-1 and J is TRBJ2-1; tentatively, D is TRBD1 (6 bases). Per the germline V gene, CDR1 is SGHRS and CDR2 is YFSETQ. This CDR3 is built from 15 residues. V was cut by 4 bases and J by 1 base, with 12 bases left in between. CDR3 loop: CASSQIRGSYNEQFF. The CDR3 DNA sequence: TGCGCCAGCAGCCAGATCAGGGGTTCCTACAATGAGCAGTTCTTC.

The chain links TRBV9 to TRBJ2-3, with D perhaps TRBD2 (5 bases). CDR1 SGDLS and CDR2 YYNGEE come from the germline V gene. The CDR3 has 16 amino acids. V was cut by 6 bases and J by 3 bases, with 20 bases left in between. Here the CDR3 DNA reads TGTGCCAGCACCCCTTTCACGGACTTCGCTACAGATACGCAGTATTTT. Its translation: CASTPFTDFATDTQYF.

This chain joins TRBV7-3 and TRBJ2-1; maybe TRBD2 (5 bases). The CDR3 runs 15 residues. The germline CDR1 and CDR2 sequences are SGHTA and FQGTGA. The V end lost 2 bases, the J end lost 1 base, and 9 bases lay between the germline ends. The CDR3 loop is CASSLLASSYNEQFF. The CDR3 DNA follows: TGTGCCAGCAGCTTACTAGCTTCGTCCTACAATGAGCAGTTCTTC.

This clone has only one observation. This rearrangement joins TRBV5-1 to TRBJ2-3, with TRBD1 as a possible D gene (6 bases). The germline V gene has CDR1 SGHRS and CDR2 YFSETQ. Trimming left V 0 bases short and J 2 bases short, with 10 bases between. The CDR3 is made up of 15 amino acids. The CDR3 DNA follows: TGCGCCAGCAGCTTGGCGGACAGCAACACAGATACGCAGTATTTT. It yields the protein CASSLADSNTDTQYF.

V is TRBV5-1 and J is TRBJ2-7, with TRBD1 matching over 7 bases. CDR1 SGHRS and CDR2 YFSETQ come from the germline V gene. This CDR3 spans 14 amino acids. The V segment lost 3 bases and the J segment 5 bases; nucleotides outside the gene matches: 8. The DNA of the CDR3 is TGCGCCAGCAGCTCAGTGACAGGGATGAACGAGCAGTACTTC. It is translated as CASSSVTGMNEQYF.

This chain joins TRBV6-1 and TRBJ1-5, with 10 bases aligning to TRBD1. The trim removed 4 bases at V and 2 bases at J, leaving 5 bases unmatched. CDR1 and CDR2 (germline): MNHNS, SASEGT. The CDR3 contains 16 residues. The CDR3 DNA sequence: TGTGCCAGCAGTGCCCCGACAGGGGGCGGCAATCAGCCCCAGCATTTT. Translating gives CASSAPTGGGNQPQHF.